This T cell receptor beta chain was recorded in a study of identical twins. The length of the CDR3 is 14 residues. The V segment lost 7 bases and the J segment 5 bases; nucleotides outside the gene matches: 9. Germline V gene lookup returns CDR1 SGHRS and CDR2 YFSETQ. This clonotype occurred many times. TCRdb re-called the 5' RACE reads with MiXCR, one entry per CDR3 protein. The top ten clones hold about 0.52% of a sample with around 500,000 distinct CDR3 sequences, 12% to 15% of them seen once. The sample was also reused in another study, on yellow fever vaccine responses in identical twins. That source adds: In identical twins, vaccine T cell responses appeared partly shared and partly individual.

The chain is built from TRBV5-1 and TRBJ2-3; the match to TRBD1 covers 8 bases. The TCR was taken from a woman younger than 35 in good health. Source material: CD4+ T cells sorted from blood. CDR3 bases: TGCGCCAGCCAAATTAATGACAGGGGAGATACGCAGTATTTT. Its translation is CASQINDRGDTQYF.